This TCR beta chain was recorded in a study of Ad26.COV2.S vaccination and SARS-CoV-2 variants. General observations from the study: Responses of T cells in total may have been underestimated by the TCR breadth and depth analyses. Spike-specific TCR breadth ran higher among vaccine recipients than placebo recipients.

Treatment of the sample: approximately 18 received Ad26.COV2.S at low or high dose, single or two shots; about 5 received placebo; per-sample allocation not given. Material that was analyzed had been drawn on day 63 after the first vaccine or placebo injection. Its platform was an Ad26 vector, and its expressed antigen was Wuhan-strain SARS-CoV-2 spike. The data were produced by immunoSEQ multiplex PCR, yet TCRdb's version contains in-frame clones alone and is incomplete. The table shows about 430,000 clones, with roughly 90% occurring only once. Germline lookup yields CDR1 MNHEY and CDR2 SMNVEV (reference sequence). The CDR3 runs 14 residues. Trimming stripped 3 bases from V and 8 bases from J, with 16 bases between. About this clone itself: As yet, its antigen is unknown.

The source material was peripheral blood, sampled in a trial of Ad26.COV2.S vaccine versus placebo. The receptor was isolated from a person between 18 and 65 years old who received the Ad26.COV2.S COVID-19 vaccine or a placebo. The gene calls are TRBV27 and TRBJ1-2; D is possibly TRBD1 (5 bases). This CDR3 is CASSFLQGFSGYTF. CDR3 nucleotide sequence: TGTGCCAGCAGTTTCCTCCAGGGATTTAGCGGCTACACCTTC.